The TCR beta chain under discussion was sequenced for a study of early T cells in non-severe SARS-CoV-2 infection. Study information: With bulk RNA from unsorted whole blood as input, sequencing yielded unpaired chains.

This clonotype was seen repeatedly, ten times or more. The antigen is not known. Regarding the study as a whole: Comparison of clonotypes with VDJdb favored anti-spike CD8 responses while missing private and CD4 specificities.

The CDR3 is 15 amino acids. Researchers attached unique molecular identifiers to individual cDNA molecules. TCRdb re-called the 5' RACE reads with MiXCR, one entry per CDR3 protein. Here the sample spans about 22,000 distinct CDR3 sequences, around 3.5% being singletons. The chain recombines TRBV21-1 with TRBJ2-6. TRBV21-1 is a pseudogene. Sequencing input: whole blood. The sequence was obtained from an adult who was a healthcare worker with PCR-confirmed SARS-CoV-2 infection or an uninfected control (not recorded which). The CDR3 loop reads CASSKAGSGANVLTF. CDR3 in DNA: TGTGCCAGCAGCAAAGCGGGCTCTGGGGCCAACGTCCTGACTTTC.